The 2 T cell receptor delta chains below were found in one sample sequenced in a study of γδ T cells in repeated Plasmodium falciparum infection listed by TCRdb under 2021. Vgamma9/Vdelta2+ and Vdelta2-negative gammadelta T cell populations were flow-sorted from peripheral blood mononuclear cells for bulk TCR repertoire analysis. Library method: multiplex PCR. Sequenced using an Illumina MiSeq. Via CATT, TCRdb reprocessed the public reads, and rows with identical DNA were then joined. This sample holds tens of thousands of delta-chain clones; approximately 1.5% were observed only once. The top ten clones comprise approximately 16% of the sample. The sample consisted of gamma-delta T cells from blood. Receptors were obtained from a pool of human donors (malaria-infected and uninfected, not separated).

With regard to this clone: TCRdb has a much larger clone's protein, which differs at residue 3 from the translation of this DNA, likely because of a read error; what is shown is the protein translated from the DNA. This chain uses TRDV1 with TRDJ1, with TRDD3 identical over 11 bases. TCRdb offers no J gene call, so here the DNA was matched to germline to obtain one. This CDR3 is built from 23 residues. The germline V gene has CDR1 TSWWSYY and CDR2 QGS. The CDR3 DNA reads as TGTGCTCATGGGGAACCTGGCTTCCTTTCAAACCTACTGGGGGATATAAAAACGGATAAACTCATCTTT. It is translated as CAHGEPGFLSNLLGDIKTDKLIF.

This clone was counted between two and nine times. A single base is all that separates this from a far larger clone, so a read error is likely. This specimen includes other DNA sequences encoding the same CDR3. The V gene is TRDV1, the J gene TRDJ1; 7 positions agree with TRDD3. No J segment appears in TCRdb, so it was assigned here by matching the sequence to germline. The V gene end was trimmed by 3 bases and the J gene end by 0 bases; junction bases not matched to a gene: 25. The CDR3 runs 22 residues. Looked up from germline, CDR1 is TSWWSYY and CDR2 is QGS. CDR3 protein: CALGDPRLLSGGSSMYTDKLIF. In DNA, the CDR3 is TGTGCTCTTGGGGATCCAAGGTTGCTCTCCGGGGGATCCTCGATGTACACCGATAAACTCATCTTT.